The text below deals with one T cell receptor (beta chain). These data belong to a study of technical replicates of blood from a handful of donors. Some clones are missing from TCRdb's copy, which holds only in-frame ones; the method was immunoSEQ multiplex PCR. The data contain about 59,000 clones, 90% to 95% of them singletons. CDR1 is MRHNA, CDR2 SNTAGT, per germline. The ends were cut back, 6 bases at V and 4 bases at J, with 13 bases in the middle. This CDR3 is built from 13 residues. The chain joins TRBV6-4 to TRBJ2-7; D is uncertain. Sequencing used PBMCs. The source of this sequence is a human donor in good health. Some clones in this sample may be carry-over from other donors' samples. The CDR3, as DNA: TGTGCCAGCAGCTCTGAACTCGGGTACGAGCAGTACTTC. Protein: CASSSELGYEQYF.